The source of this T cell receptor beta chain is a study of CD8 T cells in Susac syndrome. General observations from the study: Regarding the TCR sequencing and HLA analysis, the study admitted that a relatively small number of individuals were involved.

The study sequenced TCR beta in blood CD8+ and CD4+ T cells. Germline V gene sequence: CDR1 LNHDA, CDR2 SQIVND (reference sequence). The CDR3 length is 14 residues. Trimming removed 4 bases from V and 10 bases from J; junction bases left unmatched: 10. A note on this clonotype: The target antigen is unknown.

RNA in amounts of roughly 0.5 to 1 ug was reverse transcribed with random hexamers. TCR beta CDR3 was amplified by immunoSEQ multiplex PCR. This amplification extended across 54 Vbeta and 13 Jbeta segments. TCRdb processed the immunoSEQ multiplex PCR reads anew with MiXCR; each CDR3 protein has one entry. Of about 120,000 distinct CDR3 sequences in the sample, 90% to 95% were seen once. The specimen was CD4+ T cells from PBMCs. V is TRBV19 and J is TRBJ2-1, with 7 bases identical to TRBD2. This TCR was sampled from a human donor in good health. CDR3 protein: CASSKLALNGEQFF. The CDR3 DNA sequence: TGTGCCAGTAGTAAACTAGCGTTGAATGGGGAGCAGTTCTTC.